This entry lists 22 T cell receptor beta chains sequenced from one sample in a study of T cell changes during pregnancy in multiple sclerosis (dated by TCRdb to between 2018 and 2021). Libraries were constructed by the immunoSEQ multiplex PCR assay. TCRdb provides this immuneACCESS table in a form limited to in-frame rearrangements. Some clones are lacking; in checked studies, under half of them reflect an unresolved V gene, and why the rest are absent is not known. The sample has tens of thousands of clones on record, around 93% of them singletons. Clones ranked in the top ten supply 3.5% to 4.5% of the sample. Sequencing was performed on peripheral blood, taken after pregnancy. Receptors were obtained from a female donor in good health, enrolled as a control in a pregnancy study.

This clone was detected a few times. The chain uses TRBV7-2 and TRBJ1-2, with TRBD1 matching over 10 bases. CDR3 length equals 14 residues. Looked up from germline, CDR1 is SGHTA and CDR2 is FQGNSA. V was pared by 5 bases and J by 2 bases, with 2 bases of the junction left unmatched. For the CDR3, the DNA is TGTGCCAGCAGCGAGGGACAGGGGAACTATGGCTACACCTTC. Translating it yields CASSEGQGNYGYTF.

This clone was recorded once. The chain is built from TRBV15 and TRBJ2-3, with D maybe TRBD1 (5 bases). From germline, CDR1 is LNHNV and CDR2 YYDKDF (reference sequence). There are 16 residues in the CDR3. Trimming stripped 8 bases from V and 0 bases from J, with 18 bases between. Here the CDR3 reads CATGAGPLLSTDTQYF. The CDR3 bases are TGTGCCACCGGGGCAGGGCCCTTGCTTAGCACAGATACGCAGTATTTT.

The genes are TRBV20-1 and TRBJ1-1; 7 bases match TRBD1. In germline, CDR1 is DFQATT, CDR2 SNEGSKA (reference sequence). The junction had 6 bases not matched to a gene; V was cut back by 6 bases and J by 8 bases. This CDR3 comprises 11 residues. In DNA form, the CDR3 reads TGCAGTGCGGACAGGCAGAGGGAAGCTTTCTTT. This codes for CSADRQREAFF.

The V and J genes are TRBV30 and TRBJ2-1, with 11 bases aligning to TRBD1. The CDR3 is 17 residues long. V lost 4 bases, J lost 0 bases, and 8 bases stayed unmatched. Germline values: CDR1 GTSNPN, CDR2 SVGIG (reference sequence). The CDR3 loop is CAWNGQGARSSYNEQFF. In DNA form, the CDR3 reads TGTGCCTGGAATGGACAGGGGGCTAGGAGCTCCTACAATGAGCAGTTCTTC.

The chain joins TRBV15 to TRBJ2-1, with 11 bases lining up with TRBD1. J was trimmed by 10 bases and V by 3 bases; bases with no gene match: 2. The germline CDR1 and CDR2 sequences are LNHNV and YYDKDF (reference sequence). This CDR3 is built from 13 residues. Here the CDR3 reads CATSRDRGREQFF. In DNA form, the CDR3 reads TGTGCCACCAGCAGGGACAGGGGGCGGGAGCAGTTCTTC.

This chain joins TRBV5-1 and TRBJ2-3, with a weak D call TRBD1 (5 bases). This CDR3 contains 15 residues. Germline V gives CDR1 SGHRS, CDR2 YFSETQ. The V end was cut by 2 bases, the J end by 2 bases, with 12 bases between. CDR3 in DNA: TGCGCCAGCAGCTTTACAGGACAACCCACAGATACGCAGTATTTT. Protein: CASSFTGQPTDTQYF.

The V gene is TRBV9, the J gene TRBJ2-7; 7 bases fit TRBD2. Unmatched junction bases numbered 9, after V lost 3 bases and J lost 0 bases. The CDR3 runs to 16 residues. CDR1 is SGDLS and CDR2 is YYNGEE in the germline V gene. CDR3 nucleotides: TGTGCCAGCAGCGCTCAAGCGGGGTTGACCTCCTACGAGCAGTACTTC. Encoded protein: CASSAQAGLTSYEQYF.

This clone was seen only once. The chain employs TRBV5-1 and TRBJ1-1; 8 bases fit TRBD1. Germline CDR1 is SGHRS and CDR2 is YFSETQ. J lost 1 base, V lost 3 bases, and 5 bases had no gene match. CDR3 length equals 15 residues. CDR3 DNA: TGCGCCAGCAGCTCTGGACAGGGCCCGAACACTGAAGCTTTCTTT. It is translated as CASSSGQGPNTEAFF.

CDR3: CASSLLSRGYNEQFF. CDR3 DNA sequence: TGTGCCAGCAGCTTACTAAGCAGGGGCTACAATGAGCAGTTCTTC. The chain joins TRBV7-2 to TRBJ2-1; D is perhaps TRBD1 (6 bases). With 2 bases removed from V and 3 bases from J, the gap between germline ends came to 11 bases. The germline V gene encodes CDR1 SGHTA and CDR2 FQGNSA. The CDR3 sequence is 15 residues long.

V is TRBV27 and J is TRBJ2-2, with 10 bases identical to TRBD2. This CDR3 is built from 16 residues. Germline V CDR1 and CDR2: MNHEY, SMNVEV (reference sequence). V was clipped by 2 bases and J by 7 bases; unmatched bases: 7. This chain's CDR3 is CASSLGAGGPVGELFF. The DNA of the CDR3 is TGTGCCAGCAGTTTAGGAGCGGGAGGGCCGGTCGGGGAGCTGTTTTTT.

The J gene is TRBJ2-3, the V gene TRBV19, with TRBD1 matching over 7 bases. Per germline, CDR1 LNHDA and CDR2 SQIVND (reference sequence). CDR3 length: 14 residues. V was pared by 7 bases and J by 2 bases, with 6 bases of the junction left unmatched. The CDR3 here is CASTPGQLTDTQYF. Written as DNA, the CDR3 is TGTGCCAGTACCCCGGGACAGCTCACAGATACGCAGTATTTT.

V usage is TRBV19 and J usage is TRBJ2-5, with TRBD2 as a possible D gene (6 bases). Germline V gives CDR1 LNHDA, CDR2 SQIVND (reference sequence). This CDR3 is 15 amino acids long. Trimming pared 1 base from V and 4 bases from J, leaving 13 bases between. In DNA, the CDR3 is TGTGCCAGTAGTATAGGAAAACTAGCTCGAGAGACCCAGTACTTC. Translation: CASSIGKLARETQYF.

The chain carries TRBV13 and TRBJ2-7; 14 bases agree with TRBD2. This CDR3 region has 16 residues. The germline V gene has CDR1 PRHDT and CDR2 FYEKMQ (reference sequence). The J segment lost 2 bases and the V segment lost 3 bases, leaving 3 bases of the junction unmatched. The CDR3 DNA reads as TGTGCCAGCAGCTTCGTGACTAGCGGGAGGGCCTACGAGCAGTACTTC. Translation: CASSFVTSGRAYEQYF.

V gene TRBV7-2 combines with J gene TRBJ2-7, with 8 positions matching TRBD1. V lost 0 bases, J lost 8 bases, and 3 bases stayed unmatched. From germline, CDR1 is SGHTA and CDR2 FQGNSA. There are 13 residues in the CDR3. DNA for the CDR3: TGTGCCAGCAGCTTAGCCGGACAGGGAAAGCAGTACTTC. It encodes CASSLAGQGKQYF.

This sequence joins TRBV7-2 and TRBJ2-5, with 9 bases matching TRBD2. CDR1 and CDR2 from the germline V gene are SGHTA and FQGNSA. V trimming: 5 bases; J trimming: 3 bases; junction bases outside the gene matches: 10. The CDR3 is 16 amino acids. The CDR3 protein is CASSTQSGLAKETQYF. Here the CDR3 DNA reads TGTGCCAGCAGCACGCAATCGGGACTAGCAAAAGAGACCCAGTACTTC.

This chain uses TRBV11-2 with TRBJ1-3; D gene unclear. V shed 7 bases and J shed 0 bases, with 10 bases lying between them. The CDR3 is 14 amino acids. Germline V CDR1 and CDR2: SGHAT, FQNNGV. CDR3 sequence (DNA): TGTGCCAGCAAGGAGGTTTACTCTGGAAACACCATATATTTT. Translating gives CASKEVYSGNTIYF. Supplemented by reference TRBV11-2 and TRBJ1-3, the full variable domain reads EAGVAQSPRYKIIEKRQSVAFWCNPISGHATLYWYQQILGQGPKLLIQFQNNGVVDDSQLPKDRFSAERLKGVDSTLKIQPAKLEDSAVYLCASKEVYSGNTIYFGEGSWLTVV.

J is TRBJ1-5 and V is TRBV28; 8 bases align to TRBD1. Per germline, CDR1 MDHEN and CDR2 SYDVKM. The CDR3 sequence is 14 residues long. J lost 5 bases, V lost 7 bases, and 7 bases had no gene match. Written as DNA, the CDR3 is TGTGCCAGCATCACAGGACAGGGCCATCAGCCCCAGCATTTT. Protein product: CASITGQGHQPQHF.

V usage is TRBV10-3 and J usage is TRBJ1-6, with TRBD1 matching over 7 bases. The CDR3 runs 15 residues. V dropped 2 bases and J dropped 6; count of bases not matched to a gene: 4. Germline values: CDR1 ENHRY, CDR2 SYGVKD. As DNA, the CDR3 is TGTGCCATCAGTGAGGCCGGGACAGTTAATTCACCCCTCCACTTT. This sequence encodes CAISEAGTVNSPLHF.

The rearrangement uses TRBV6-1 and TRBJ1-5; D is unclear. Germline CDR1 reads MNHNS; CDR2 reads SASEGT. Trimming pared 0 bases from V and 0 bases from J, leaving 12 bases between. The CDR3 spans 17 residues. The CDR3 region has the DNA TGTGCCAGCAGTGAAGCGTGGAGGGCTTATAGCAATCAGCCCCAGCATTTT. Its translation: CASSEAWRAYSNQPQHF.

The rearrangement uses TRBV9 and TRBJ2-5; 7 bases match TRBD1. This CDR3 region has 14 residues. CDR1 and CDR2 from the germline V gene are SGDLS and YYNGEE. Trimming removed 0 bases from V and 5 bases from J; junction bases left unmatched: 4. DNA for the CDR3: TGTGCCAGCAGCGTAGCTGACAGGGTGGAGACCCAGTACTTC. Amino acids: CASSVADRVETQYF.

The chain carries TRBV12-5 and TRBJ2-3; weak D call: TRBD2 (7 bases). Germline V CDR1 and CDR2: LGHNT, FRNRAP. The CDR3 runs to 14 residues. The ends were cut back, 5 bases at V and 1 base at J, with 10 bases in the middle. The CDR3 loop is CASGQGGGTDTQYF. CDR3 DNA: TGTGCTAGTGGTCAAGGGGGGGGCACAGATACGCAGTATTTT. The complete variable domain, with remaining parts taken from reference TRBV12-5 and TRBJ2-3, reads DARVTQTPRHKVTEMGQEVTMRCQPILGHNTVFWYRQTMMQGLELLAYFRNRAPLDDSGMPKDRFSAEMPDATLATLKIQPSEPRDSAVYFCASGQGGGTDTQYFGPGTRLTVL.

V gene TRBV10-1 combines with J gene TRBJ2-7, with D hard to call. The CDR3 consists of 12 residues. V lost 2 bases and J 3 bases, leaving 5 bases between the germline ends. CDR1 is WNHNN, CDR2 SYGVQD, per germline (reference sequence). The CDR3 region is CASSEPFYEQYF. The DNA of the CDR3 is TGCGCCAGCAGTGAGCCCTTCTACGAGCAGTACTTC.